The clone carrying this T cell receptor (beta chain) has just one count. Other DNA sequences from this sample encode an identical CDR3 as well. The source of the sample is a study of blood T cell repertoires in COVID-19. CDR1 and CDR2 (germline): SGHRS, YFSETQ. V was trimmed by 0 bases and J by 4 bases, leaving 7 bases between them. The CDR3 consists of 14 residues. Source study methods: Amplification with reference gene primers provided the estimates of nucleated cell counts. The table came from immunoSEQ multiplex PCR; TCRdb's copy has only in-frame clones and leaves some out. Clone size and V and J calls were adopted from that table, with D and trimming inferred from the DNA. The sample contains approximately 220,000 clones, 65% to 85% of which appear only once.

The chain couples TRBV5-1 to TRBJ2-2; D uncertain. This TCR was recovered from a young woman who had recovered from COVID-19. The specimen was peripheral blood. CDR3 loop: CASSLAGGTGELFF. DNA of the CDR3: TGCGCCAGCAGCTTGGCCGGCGGCACCGGGGAGCTGTTTTTT. Together with reference TRBV5-1 and TRBJ2-2, the CDR3 gives the full variable domain: KAGVTQTPRYLIKTRGQQVTLSCSPISGHRSVSWYQQTPGQGLQFLFEYFSETQRNKGNFPGRFSGRQFSNSRSEMNVSTLELGDSALYLCASSLAGGTGELFFGEGSRLTVL.